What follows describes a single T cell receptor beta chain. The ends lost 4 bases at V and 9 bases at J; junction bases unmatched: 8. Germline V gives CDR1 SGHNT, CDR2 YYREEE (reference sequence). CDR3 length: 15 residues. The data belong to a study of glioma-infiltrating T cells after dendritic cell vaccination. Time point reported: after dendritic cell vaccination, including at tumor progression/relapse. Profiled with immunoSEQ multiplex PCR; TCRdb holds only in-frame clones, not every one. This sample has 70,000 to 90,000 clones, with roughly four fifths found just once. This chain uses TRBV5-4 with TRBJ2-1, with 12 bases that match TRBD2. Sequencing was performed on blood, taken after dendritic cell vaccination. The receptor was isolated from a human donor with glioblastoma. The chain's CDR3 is CASSLLAGGLTEQFF. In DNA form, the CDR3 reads TGTGCCAGCAGCCTGCTAGCGGGGGGGCTGACTGAGCAGTTCTTC.